This T cell receptor beta chain was sequenced during a study of blood T cell repertoires in COVID-19. Overall study: From the United States, Italy and Spain came samples of acute and convalescent COVID-19. PBMCs, B-cell-depleted T cells, or T cells provided the cDNA or gDNA that made up the material.

Germline V gene lookup returns CDR1 DFQATT and CDR2 SNEGSKA (reference sequence). The CDR3 runs to 14 residues. The trim removed 3 bases at V and 0 bases at J, leaving 3 bases unmatched. Per the original data handling: Amplification with reference gene primers provided the estimates of nucleated cell counts. Clones were sequenced by immunoSEQ multiplex PCR, and TCRdb holds only the in-frame ones, with some missing. V and J calls and clone size follow that table, whereas D and trimming were derived from the DNA. The sample has tens of thousands of clones, 87% seen once. This clonotype originated in a human donor in a cohort sampled during active COVID-19. This rearrangement joins TRBV20-1 to TRBJ2-7; 9 nucleotides align to TRBD1. The sequenced material came from peripheral blood. CDR3 nucleotide sequence: TGCAGTGCTAGTGGACAGGGGATCTCCTACGAGCAGTACTTC. Translation: CSASGQGISYEQYF.